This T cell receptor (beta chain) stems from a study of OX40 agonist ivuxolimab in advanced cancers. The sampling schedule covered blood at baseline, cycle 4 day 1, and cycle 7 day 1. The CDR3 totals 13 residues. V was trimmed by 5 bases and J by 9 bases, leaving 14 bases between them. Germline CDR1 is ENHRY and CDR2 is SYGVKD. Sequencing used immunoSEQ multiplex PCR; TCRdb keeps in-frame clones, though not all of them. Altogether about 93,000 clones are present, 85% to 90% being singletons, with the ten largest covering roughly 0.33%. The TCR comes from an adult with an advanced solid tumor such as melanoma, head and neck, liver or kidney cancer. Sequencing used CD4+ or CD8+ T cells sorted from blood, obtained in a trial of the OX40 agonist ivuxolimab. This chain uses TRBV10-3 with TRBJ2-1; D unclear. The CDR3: CAISPSIISEQFF. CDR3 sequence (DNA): TGTGCCATCAGTCCTAGTATTATCAGTGAGCAGTTCTTC.